One sample yielded the 20 T cell receptor beta chains listed below, sequenced in a study of long-term antiretroviral therapy in people with HIV. The run of the v3.0 immunoSEQ assay was at survey level. The method was immunoSEQ multiplex PCR; TCRdb's version includes in-frame clones alone and lacks a portion of them. The sample has tens of thousands of clones, around 75% seen once. The material was unsorted PBMCs, obtained 1.5 years after starting antiretroviral therapy. The receptors were sampled from a man between 18 and 35 years old with HIV.

CDR3 in amino acids: CAWSRPSNTIYF. The CDR3 DNA is TGTGCCTGGAGTCGCCCAAGTAACACCATATATTTT. The chain couples TRBV30 to TRBJ1-3; D unresolved. Germline CDR1 is GTSNPN and CDR2 is SVGIG (reference sequence). V was shortened by 2 bases and J by 7 bases, with 9 bases between the two germline ends. This CDR3 has 12 residues.

This chain links TRBV11-2 with TRBJ2-1; the D is unclear. The CDR3 covers 12 residues. Germline CDR1 and CDR2: SGHAT and FQNNGV. V dropped 3 bases and J dropped 8 bases, with 8 bases sitting between them. CDR3: CASSFLFHEQFF. The DNA for the CDR3 is TGTGCCAGCAGCTTTCTCTTCCATGAGCAGTTCTTC.

This clone is a singleton in its sample. The chain links TRBV15 to TRBJ2-7, with 9 bases lining up with TRBD1. The CDR3 has 16 amino acids. J gave up 4 bases and V 2 bases, and 9 bases lay outside the gene matches. CDR1 is LNHNV, CDR2 YYDKDF, per germline (reference sequence). The CDR3 region is CATSRTGTGIFYEQYF. The CDR3 coding sequence is TGTGCCACCAGCAGAACCGGGACAGGGATTTTTTACGAGCAGTACTTC.

The chain recombines TRBV7-6 with TRBJ2-7; 13 bases map to TRBD2. The germline V gene has CDR1 SGHVS and CDR2 FNYEAQ. The CDR3 covers 14 residues. V shed 5 bases, J shed 4 bases, and the junction held 2 bases outside the gene matches. Here the CDR3 DNA reads TGTGCCAGCAGCCGGACTAGCGGGAGTTACGAGCAGTACTTC. Protein: CASSRTSGSYEQYF.

The CDR3 bases are TGTGCCAGCAGTACGGTTAGGGGGCGGTTCGGTATGGGCTACACCTTC. Its translation is CASSTVRGRFGMGYTF. This chain connects TRBV27 to TRBJ1-2, with TRBD1 identical over 7 bases. CDR1 and CDR2 (germline): MNHEY, SMNVEV (reference sequence). Unmatched junction bases numbered 17, after V lost 5 bases and J lost 8 bases. This CDR3 contains 16 residues.

The J gene is TRBJ2-2, the V gene TRBV4-3, with D uncertain. Trimming pared 1 base from V and 4 bases from J, leaving 13 bases between. Per germline, CDR1 LGHNA and CDR2 YSLEER. CDR3 size: 16 residues. CDR3 protein: CASSQVVSSLTGELFF. Here the CDR3 DNA reads TGCGCCAGCAGCCAAGTCGTCTCCTCGCTCACCGGGGAGCTGTTTTTT.

This clone came up once. The rearrangement joins TRBV27 to TRBJ2-7; the D gene is possibly TRBD2 (5 bases). Germline CDR1 MNHEY, CDR2 SMNVEV (reference sequence). V gave up 0 bases and J gave up 7 bases, with 10 bases separating them. There are 13 residues in the CDR3. The CDR3 sequence: CASSLSGVGEQYF. The CDR3 bases are TGTGCCAGCAGTTTATCCGGGGTAGGGGAGCAGTACTTC.

About this clone itself: An end of the junction does not agree with germline; a read error may underlie this. The J gene is TRBJ2-7, the V gene TRBV7-7; D gene uncertain. This CDR3 is 14 amino acids long. Germline V gives CDR1 SSHAT, CDR2 FNYEAQ (reference sequence). The CDR3 DNA sequence: TGTGCTAGCAGCCCCAGCGTATCCTCCTACGAGCAGTACTTC. Translated, it gives CASSPSVSSYEQYF.

The J gene is TRBJ2-2, the V gene TRBV7-9; D perhaps matches TRBD2 (6 bases). In germline, CDR1 is SEHNR, CDR2 FQNEAQ (reference sequence). Trimming left V 1 base short and J 4 bases short, with 10 bases between. CDR3 size: 15 residues. The CDR3 nucleotides read TGTGCCAGCAGCTTAGTTAGCGGTGGCACCGGGGAGCTGTTTTTT. Translation: CASSLVSGGTGELFF.

The chain recombines TRBV7-8 with TRBJ2-7, with 8 positions matching TRBD2. This CDR3 is 15 amino acids long. Germline V CDR1 and CDR2: SGHVS, FQNEAQ. After removal of 5 bases from V and 2 bases from J, the junction contained 8 bases not matched to a gene. The CDR3 loop reads CASSPVRGGTYEQYF. CDR3 in DNA: TGTGCCAGCAGCCCAGTCCGGGGGGGGACCTACGAGCAGTACTTC. The variable domain in full, with the rest retrieved from reference TRBV7-8 and TRBJ2-7, is GAGVSQSPRYKVAKRGQDVALRCDPISGHVSLFWYQQALGQGPEFLTYFQNEAQLDKSGLPSDRFFAERPEGSVSTLKIQRTQQEDSAVYLCASSPVRGGTYEQYFGPGTRLTVT.

The chain joins TRBV27 to TRBJ1-4, with D perhaps matching TRBD1 (5 bases). Germline CDR1 is MNHEY and CDR2 is SMNVEV (reference sequence). The CDR3 is 13 amino acids. Trimming cost V 5 bases and J 10 bases, with 14 bases left between them. The CDR3 DNA reads TGTGCCAGCAGTCCCCGGGGGAGAGGAAAACTGTTTTTT. It yields the protein CASSPRGRGKLFF.

The sample holds one count of this clone. This rearrangement joins TRBV28 to TRBJ2-7; 7 bases are a match to TRBD1. V was clipped by 6 bases and J by 1 base; unmatched bases: 6. This CDR3 has 14 amino acids. Germline V gene sequence: CDR1 MDHEN, CDR2 SYDVKM. CDR3 DNA sequence: TGTGCCAGCAGCAAAACAGGGGATTCCTACGAGCAGTACTTC. Translation: CASSKTGDSYEQYF.

The chain has TRBV11-3 and TRBJ2-1, with TRBD1 identical over 7 bases. The CDR3 loop spans 12 amino acids. V gave up 4 bases and J gave up 9 bases; unmatched junction bases: 3. Germline assignment: CDR1 SGHNT and CDR2 YENEEA. The CDR3, as DNA: TGTGCCAGCAGCTCGACAGGGATTGAGCAGTTCTTC. This encodes CASSSTGIEQFF.

This sequence joins TRBV27 and TRBJ2-4; D may correspond to TRBD1 or TRBD2 (6 bases each). Germline CDR1 reads MNHEY; CDR2 reads SMNVEV (reference sequence). Trimming pared 8 bases from V and 7 bases from J, leaving 12 bases between. This CDR3 comprises 12 residues. Here the CDR3 DNA reads TGTGCCAGCGGTCAGGGGAGGAACATTCAGTACTTC. This translates into CASGQGRNIQYF.

The J gene is TRBJ2-7, the V gene TRBV28, with 9 bases aligning to TRBD1. The CDR3 runs 14 residues. V dropped 5 bases and J dropped 5; count of bases not matched to a gene: 7. Germline CDR1 and CDR2: MDHEN and SYDVKM. The CDR3 nucleotides read TGTGCCAGCAGTGGTGGACAGGGGATCCACGAGCAGTACTTC. Protein product: CASSGGQGIHEQYF.

This clone was observed once. The V call is TRBV29-1, the J call TRBJ1-1, with 7 bases lining up with TRBD1. The CDR3 loop spans 13 amino acids. After removal of 0 bases from V and 5 bases from J, the junction contained 3 bases not matched to a gene. Looked up from germline, CDR1 is SQVTM and CDR2 is ANQGSEA. CDR3 protein: CSVEETGITEAFF. CDR3 in DNA: TGCAGCGTTGAAGAGACAGGGATTACTGAAGCTTTCTTT.

The chain couples TRBV5-1 to TRBJ1-4; D call uncertain. CDR1 and CDR2 from the germline V gene are SGHRS and YFSETQ. The CDR3 contains 14 residues. V lost 0 bases and J lost 4, with 7 bases in between. CDR3 protein: CASSLESHNEKLFF. Written as DNA, the CDR3 is TGCGCCAGCAGCTTGGAGAGCCATAATGAAAAACTGTTTTTT. The variable domain in full, completed from reference TRBV5-1 and TRBJ1-4, reads KAGVTQTPRYLIKTRGQQVTLSCSPISGHRSVSWYQQTPGQGLQFLFEYFSETQRNKGNFPGRFSGRQFSNSRSEMNVSTLELGDSALYLCASSLESHNEKLFFGSGTQLSVL.

The chain couples TRBV4-3 to TRBJ2-1; D might be TRBD2 (5 bases). Germline lookup yields CDR1 LGHNA and CDR2 YSLEER. The V end lost 2 bases, the J end lost 6 bases, and 14 bases lay between the germline ends. This CDR3 is built from 15 residues. The CDR3 nucleotides read TGCGCCAGCAGCCAATCAATTTCTGCGGGCAATGAGCAGTTCTTC. Protein: CASSQSISAGNEQFF.

The rearrangement joins TRBV19 to TRBJ1-4, with 10 bases fitting TRBD1. Unmatched junction bases numbered 9, after V lost 10 bases and J lost 7 bases. CDR1 and CDR2 from the germline V gene are LNHDA and SQIVND (reference sequence). This CDR3 region has 14 residues. The CDR3 DNA reads TGTGCCACCCGGACAGGGGGTTTTATTGAAAAACTGTTTTTT. It translates to CATRTGGFIEKLFF.

The chain employs TRBV10-3 and TRBJ2-2; a weak D match, TRBD1 (6 bases). The CDR3 length is 14 residues. Trimming removed 10 bases at V and 6 bases at J, with 18 bases between. CDR1 is ENHRY, CDR2 SYGVKD, per germline. CDR3 region: CATHPSGDSGELFF. The CDR3 region has the DNA TGTGCCACACATCCCTCAGGGGATTCCGGGGAGCTGTTTTTT.